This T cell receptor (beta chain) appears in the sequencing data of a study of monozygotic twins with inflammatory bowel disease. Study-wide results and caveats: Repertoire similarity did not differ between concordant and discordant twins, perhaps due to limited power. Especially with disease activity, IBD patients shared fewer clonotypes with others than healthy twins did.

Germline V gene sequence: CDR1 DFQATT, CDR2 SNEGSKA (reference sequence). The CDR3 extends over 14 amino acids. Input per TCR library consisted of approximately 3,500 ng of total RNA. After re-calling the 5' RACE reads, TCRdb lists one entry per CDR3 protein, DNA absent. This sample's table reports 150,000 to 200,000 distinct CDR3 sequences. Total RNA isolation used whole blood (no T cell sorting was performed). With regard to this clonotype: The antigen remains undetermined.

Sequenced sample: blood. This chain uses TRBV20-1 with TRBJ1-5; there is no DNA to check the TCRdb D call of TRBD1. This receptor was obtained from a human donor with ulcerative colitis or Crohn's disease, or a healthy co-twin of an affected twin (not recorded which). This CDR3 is CSARDLGQVLPQHF.